The 24 T cell receptor beta chains given below trace back to one sample, sequenced in a study of beta chain features in type 1 diabetes. Study results and caveats: All four CD4+ subsets of Type 1 diabetes patients contained TCRB CDR3s that were moderately but significantly shorter.

Reverse transcribing all isolated RNA meant expressed TCRB transcripts were sequenced. Sequencing was performed with immunoSEQ multiplex PCR; in TCRdb, only in-frame clones are kept and a portion is missing. The profile shows hundreds of thousands of clones, 10% to 15% of them singletons. These receptors lack a known antigen. The sequencing input was naive CD4+ T cells from blood. These receptors were obtained from a man aged 18 to 29 with type 1 diabetes.

This rearrangement joins TRBV4-1 to TRBJ2-7; 8 nucleotides agree with TRBD2. Germline CDR1 is MGHRA and CDR2 is YSYEKL. This CDR3 has 14 residues. The J segment lost 3 bases and the V segment lost 1 base, leaving 2 bases of the junction unmatched. The CDR3 region has the DNA TGCGCCAGCAGCCAAGGCGGGGGGAGCTACGAGCAGTACTTC. Amino acids: CASSQGGGSYEQYF.

About this clone: The same CDR3 arises from other DNA sequences in this sample as well. V gene TRBV7-9 combines with J gene TRBJ1-2, with TRBD1 as a possible D gene (5 bases). Germline V CDR1 and CDR2: SEHNR, FQNEAQ (reference sequence). The CDR3 totals 12 residues. V lost 5 bases and J lost 6, with 10 bases in between. The chain's CDR3 is CASSLGTDGYTF. The CDR3 DNA sequence: TGTGCCAGCAGCCTCGGGACGGATGGCTACACCTTC.

This chain joins TRBV14 and TRBJ1-1; D is unresolved. This CDR3 has 13 residues. Germline assignment: CDR1 SGHDN and CDR2 FVKESK. The V end was cut by 2 bases, the J end by 7 bases, with 11 bases between. The CDR3 sequence is CASSQNPGFEAFF. For the CDR3, the DNA is TGTGCCAGCAGCCAAAATCCCGGCTTTGAAGCTTTCTTT.

This clone was seen more than once but under ten times. The chain joins TRBV19 to TRBJ1-1; D gene uncertain. Germline V gene data show CDR1 as LNHDA and CDR2 as SQIVND (reference sequence). There are 11 residues in the CDR3. Between the trimmed V and J ends, which lost 7 bases and 5 bases, there was a span of 8 bases. DNA of the CDR3: TGTGCCAGTAATAGGCGAACTGAAGCTTTCTTT. Translated: CASNRRTEAFF.

This clone was counted between two and nine times. The rearrangement links TRBV14 to TRBJ2-7; possible D gene TRBD1, 6 bases. Deletions cut 5 bases from V and 4 bases from J, with 9 bases between. Germline V gene lookup returns CDR1 SGHDN and CDR2 FVKESK. The CDR3 sequence is 12 residues long. The CDR3 DNA reads as TGTGCCAGCAGCGAACAGGGATACGAGCAGTACTTC. This translates into CASSEQGYEQYF.

V and J are TRBV19 and TRBJ1-1; D is possibly TRBD1 (6 bases). The CDR3 sequence is 13 residues long. The germline V gene encodes CDR1 LNHDA and CDR2 SQIVND (reference sequence). V was shortened by 6 bases and J by 3 bases, with 11 bases between the two germline ends. The CDR3 sequence is CASRPRTDTEAFF. The CDR3 nucleotides are TGTGCCAGTAGACCTCGGACAGACACTGAAGCTTTCTTT. Supplemented by reference TRBV19 and TRBJ1-1, the full variable domain reads DGGITQSPKYLFRKEGQNVTLSCEQNLNHDAMYWYRQDPGQGLRLIYYSQIVNDFQKGDIAEGYSVSREKKESFPLTVTSAQKNPTAFYLCASRPRTDTEAFFGQGTRLTVV.

The chain's CDR3 is CASSRDGISLNQPQHF. DNA of the CDR3: TGTGCCAGCTCACGAGACGGCATTTCGCTCAATCAGCCCCAGCATTTT. J is TRBJ1-5 and V is TRBV18; no reliable D call. Germline V gives CDR1 KGHSH, CDR2 LQKENI. Trimming took off 4 bases at V and 3 bases at J, with 16 bases between the two ends. The CDR3 has 16 amino acids.

The rearrangement joins TRBV28 to TRBJ1-3; D unclear. The CDR3 consists of 13 residues. The V gene's germline CDR1 is MDHEN and CDR2 SYDVKM. V shed 3 bases and J shed 2 bases, with 5 bases lying between them. CDR3 DNA: TGTGCCAGCAGTTTTTCTACTGGAAACACCATATATTTT. It codes for CASSFSTGNTIYF.

Comments on this clone: The sample contains more than one DNA sequence encoding this CDR3. V gene TRBV30 combines with J gene TRBJ2-7; D is unclear. The CDR3 loop spans 12 amino acids. Germline loops: CDR1 GTSNPN, CDR2 SVGIG (reference sequence). V dropped 2 bases and J dropped 3 bases, with 8 bases sitting between them. In nucleotides, the CDR3 is TGTGCCTGGAGTATCTTAAGCTACGAGCAGTACTTC. Translating gives CAWSILSYEQYF.

V and J are TRBV10-3 and TRBJ2-7; D possibly uses TRBD1 or TRBD2 (5 bases each). This CDR3 spans 13 amino acids. Trimming cost V 8 bases and J 9 bases, with 20 bases left between them. Per the germline V gene, CDR1 is ENHRY and CDR2 is SYGVKD. The CDR3 is CAIHEGPPSVQYF. The CDR3 nucleotides read TGTGCCATCCATGAGGGACCCCCATCGGTGCAGTACTTC.

This clone has more than one count but fewer than ten. The chain carries TRBV14 and TRBJ1-1; the D gene is possibly TRBD1 (6 bases). V lost 4 bases and J 4 bases, leaving 13 bases between the germline ends. Per germline, CDR1 SGHDN and CDR2 FVKESK. This CDR3 comprises 14 residues. This CDR3 is CASSRVGGSTEAFF. CDR3 sequence (DNA): TGTGCCAGCAGCCGGGTAGGGGGGTCCACTGAAGCTTTCTTT.

The J gene is TRBJ2-1, the V gene TRBV20-1; D is undetermined. Trimming removed 5 bases from V and 12 bases from J, with 8 bases in between. The germline CDR1 and CDR2 sequences are DFQATT and SNEGSKA (reference sequence). This CDR3 has 9 amino acids. CDR3 sequence (DNA): TGCAGTGCTGATCGCGCGCAGTTCTTC. Translated, it gives CSADRAQFF.

The chain is built from TRBV30 and TRBJ2-5; perhaps D is TRBD1 or TRBD2 (5 bases each). V dropped 4 bases and J dropped 4 bases, with 10 bases sitting between them. Germline V gene sequence: CDR1 GTSNPN, CDR2 SVGIG (reference sequence). The CDR3 spans 12 residues. The DNA for the CDR3 is TGTGCCTGGACCAATGGGGGAGAGACCCAGTACTTC. Its translation: CAWTNGGETQYF.

This clone was seen a handful of times. This chain connects TRBV6-1 to TRBJ2-7; D is tentatively TRBD1 or TRBD2 (7 bases each). CDR1 is MNHNS, CDR2 SASEGT, per germline. The ends were cut back, 0 bases at V and 2 bases at J, with 14 bases in the middle. The CDR3 spans 16 residues. In DNA, the CDR3 is TGTGCCAGCAGTGAAGCGGGAGGGGGCCTCACCTACGAGCAGTACTTC. This sequence encodes CASSEAGGGLTYEQYF.

This clone came up once. V usage is TRBV5-1 and J usage is TRBJ2-3; 13 positions agree with TRBD2. This CDR3 is built from 16 residues. Trimming cost V 4 bases and J 2 bases; bases outside gene matches: 4. The germline V gene has CDR1 SGHRS and CDR2 YFSETQ. CDR3 in amino acids: CASSTGTSGDTDTQYF. The CDR3 DNA sequence: TGCGCCAGCAGCACCGGGACTAGCGGGGACACAGATACGCAGTATTTT.

The chain joins TRBV7-8 to TRBJ1-6, with a possible D match to TRBD1 (6 bases). CDR3 size: 17 residues. V shed 3 bases and J shed 1 base, with 13 bases lying between them. Germline CDR1 and CDR2: SGHVS and FQNEAQ. The CDR3 DNA reads TGTGCCAGCAGCTTGACGGGGGCGGGATCCTATAATTCACCCCTCCACTTT. Protein: CASSLTGAGSYNSPLHF.

This clone showed up just a few times. This rearrangement joins TRBV10-3 to TRBJ1-3, with 8 bases that match TRBD1. The CDR3 is made up of 14 amino acids. CDR1 and CDR2 from the germline V gene are ENHRY and SYGVKD. J was trimmed by 3 bases and V by 6 bases; bases with no gene match: 4. This chain's CDR3 is CAISPGGHGNTIYF. CDR3 nucleotide sequence: TGTGCCATCAGCCCAGGGGGCCATGGAAACACCATATATTTT.

The rearrangement links TRBV5-6 to TRBJ1-2; 9 bases are shared with TRBD1. This CDR3 is 14 amino acids long. The V and J ends lost 8 bases and 4 bases, in that order; junction bases with no gene match: 9. CDR1 and CDR2 (germline): SGHDT, YYEEEE. CDR3 nucleotides: TGTGCCAGTCATAAACAGGGGGCAGGCTATGGCTACACCTTC. Protein: CASHKQGAGYGYTF.

The J gene is TRBJ1-1, the V gene TRBV6-5; TRBD1 might be the D (5 bases). CDR1 and CDR2 from the germline V gene are MNHEY and SVGAGI. V lost 3 bases to trimming and J lost 13 bases, with 15 bases between them. This CDR3 region has 12 residues. In DNA form, the CDR3 reads TGTGCCAGCAGTTATGACAGAACACGAAGTTTCTTT. Translation gives CASSYDRTRSFF.

Turning to this clone: One end of the junction is discordant with germline, which a read error may explain. The chain employs TRBV5-1 and TRBJ2-1; the D gene could be TRBD1 or TRBD2 (6 bases each). Germline assignment: CDR1 SGHRS and CDR2 YFSETQ. This CDR3 comprises 16 residues. This CDR3 reads CACSLGGHNSYNEQFF. The DNA for the CDR3 is TGCGCCTGCAGCTTGGGGGGACATAACTCCTACAATGAGCAGTTCTTC.

On this clone: Other DNA sequences within the sample encode an identical CDR3. The chain uses TRBV18 and TRBJ1-1; the D gene is possibly TRBD1 (6 bases). Looked up from germline, CDR1 is KGHSH and CDR2 is LQKENI. Trimming shortened V by 3 bases and J by 4 bases, and 12 bases separated the two germline ends. The CDR3 length is 14 residues. CDR3 nucleotides: TGTGCCAGCTCACCCCAGGGGCCCGGCACTGAAGCTTTCTTT. It yields the protein CASSPQGPGTEAFF.

This clone was seen more than once but under ten times. V usage is TRBV7-9 and J usage is TRBJ2-5, with D unclear. Germline assignment: CDR1 SEHNR and CDR2 FQNEAQ (reference sequence). V was clipped by 5 bases and J by 2 bases, with 15 bases between them. The length of the CDR3 is 15 residues. The CDR3 region is CASSLLQTVQETQYF. CDR3 in DNA: TGTGCCAGCAGCCTCCTCCAGACCGTTCAAGAGACCCAGTACTTC.

The chain joins TRBV7-9 to TRBJ1-2; 9 positions match TRBD1. The CDR3 extends over 15 amino acids. With 5 bases clipped from V and 3 bases from J, the junction kept 7 bases outside the gene matches. Germline loops: CDR1 SEHNR, CDR2 FQNEAQ (reference sequence). DNA for the CDR3: TGTGCCAGCAGCCGCCGGGGACAGGGAGACTATGGCTACACCTTC. Translated: CASSRRGQGDYGYTF.

The chain has TRBV9 and TRBJ2-1; 9 bases align to TRBD1. Germline V CDR1 and CDR2: SGDLS, YYNGEE. V trimming: 2 bases; J trimming: 9 bases; junction bases outside the gene matches: 12. This CDR3 region has 16 residues. CDR3 protein: CASSVGGQGSWGEQFF. In DNA, the CDR3 is TGTGCCAGCAGCGTCGGGGGACAGGGAAGTTGGGGTGAGCAGTTCTTC.